These T cell receptor beta chains were read from a single sample in a study of blood T cell repertoires in COVID-19. Produced via immunoSEQ multiplex PCR; TCRdb's table is partial and in-frame only. Altogether around 200,000 clones are present, almost 90% being singletons, with the ten largest covering around 1.5%. Sequenced input: peripheral blood. These receptor sequences come from a man in his late teens or twenties with active or convalescent COVID-19. Both conserved end residues are part of each CDR3. The D gene is left open where the match is weak. A row's size may be missing; if present it is once, few, many or a size class.

v_call	j_call	d_call	clone_size	cdr3_nt	cdr3_aa
TRBV19	TRBJ2-1	TRBD2	.	TGTGCCAGTAGCTCCGCTAGCGGGAGCTCCTACAATGAGCAGTTCTTC	CASSSASGSSYNEQFF
TRBV5-1	TRBJ2-1	TRBD2	.	TGCGCCAGCAGCAAAAACAAACTAGCGGGAGTCTACAATGAGCAGTTCTTC	CASSKNKLAGVYNEQFF
TRBV14	TRBJ2-7	TRBD2	.	TGTGCCAGCAGCCCGTCCCTGCTAGCGGGAGATACGGCCTGGGGCGAGCAGTACTTC	CASSPSLLAGDTAWGEQYF
TRBV2	TRBJ2-5	TRBD2	.	TGTGCCAGCAGTGGACTAGCGGGAGGGGAGACCCAGTACTTC	CASSGLAGGETQYF
TRBV11-3	TRBJ2-1	TRBD2	.	TGTGCCAGCAGCCCCGGTTTAGCGGGAGTAAATGAGCAGTTCTTC	CASSPGLAGVNEQFF
TRBV6-5	TRBJ1-1	.	.	TGTGCCAGCAGTTACGAACCCAGGCGTGGCACTGAAGCTTTCTTT	CASSYEPRRGTEAFF
TRBV2	TRBJ2-3	TRBD2	.	TGTGCCAGCAGTCAAACTAGCGGGGGAACAGATACGCAGTATTTT	CASSQTSGGTDTQYF
TRBV2	TRBJ2-4	TRBD1	.	TGTGCCAGCAGTGACATACCGGGACAGGGGGCGCAATTCGACATTCAGTACTTC	CASSDIPGQGAQFDIQYF
TRBV7-9	TRBJ1-2	.	few	TGTGCCAGCAGCTTAGGAAAAGGAGATGGCTACACCTTC	CASSLGKGDGYTF
TRBV14	TRBJ2-1	.	.	TGTGCCAGCAGCCTTACTTATACGGCCAGCTCAAGGGGAGAGCAGTTCTTC	CASSLTYTASSRGEQFF
TRBV10-1	TRBJ1-2	TRBD1	.	TGCGCCAGCAGAAAGGGGGCCTATGGCTACACCTTC	CASRKGAYGYTF
TRBV5-4	TRBJ2-7	.	.	TGTGCCAGCCGCTTATTTGCAGGGGACGAGCAGTACTTC	CASRLFAGDEQYF